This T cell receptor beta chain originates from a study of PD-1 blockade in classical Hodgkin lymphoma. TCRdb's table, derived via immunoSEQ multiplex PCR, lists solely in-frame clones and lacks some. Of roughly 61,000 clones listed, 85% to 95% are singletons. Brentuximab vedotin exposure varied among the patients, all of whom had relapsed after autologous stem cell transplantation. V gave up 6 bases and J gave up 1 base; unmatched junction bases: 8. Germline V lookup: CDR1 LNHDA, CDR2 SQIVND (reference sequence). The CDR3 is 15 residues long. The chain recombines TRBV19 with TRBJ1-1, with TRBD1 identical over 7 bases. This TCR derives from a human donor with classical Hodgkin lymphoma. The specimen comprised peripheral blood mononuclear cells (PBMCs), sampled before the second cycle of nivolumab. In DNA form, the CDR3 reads TGTGCCAGTAGGATCCCTCAGGGGGGGAACACTGAAGCTTTCTTT. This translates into CASRIPQGGNTEAFF.